These 9 T cell receptor beta chains were all obtained from the same sample, sequenced in a study of T cells in Graves' hyperthyroidism and ophthalmopathy. Amplification yielded TCR beta CDR3 regions, with RNA transcripts as the source. During a first-round RT-PCR of the TCR CDR3, the HTBI primer set was used. TCRdb recomputed calls from the multiplex PCR reads with MiXCR, one row per CDR3 protein. Altogether a few hundred thousand distinct CDR3 sequences are present, roughly a fifth being singletons, with the ten largest covering under 40%. The sequencing input was blood. The receptor source for this set is a man between 45 and 60 years old with Graves' ophthalmopathy.

The rearrangement joins TRBV10-1 to TRBJ2-1, with D uncertain. Germline lookup yields CDR1 WNHNN and CDR2 SYGVQD (reference sequence). This CDR3 spans 11 amino acids. Trimming took off 5 bases at V and 4 bases at J, with 3 bases between the two ends. CDR3 sequence (DNA): TGCGCCAGCAGTCAGTACAATGAGCAGTTCTTC. Encoded protein: CASSQYNEQFF.

This clonotype was recorded at least ten times. This chain joins TRBV28 and TRBJ1-2, with D possibly matching TRBD1 (6 bases). V lost 6 bases and J lost 7, with 21 bases in between. The CDR3 has 15 residues. Germline CDR1 and CDR2: MDHEN and SYDVKM. CDR3 DNA: TGTGCCAGCAGGGAGGAGGGGGGAGGCCTCTCTGGCTACACCTTC. It yields the protein CASREEGGGLSGYTF.

Many counts were recorded for this clonotype. The chain links TRBV11-2 to TRBJ2-7; 12 positions match TRBD2. CDR1 SGHAT and CDR2 FQNNGV come from the germline V gene. The V gene end was trimmed by 2 bases and the J gene end by 3 bases; junction bases not matched to a gene: 5. The length of the CDR3 is 16 residues. The CDR3 loop is CASSLQGTSGYYEQYF. The DNA for the CDR3 is TGTGCCAGCAGCTTACAAGGGACTAGCGGGTACTACGAGCAGTACTTC.

This clonotype was counted only a few times. The chain has TRBV29-1 and TRBJ1-2, with 12 bases identical to TRBD1. This CDR3 contains 13 residues. Germline V gene sequence: CDR1 SQVTM, CDR2 ANQGSEA. V shed 2 bases and J 8 bases; nucleotides not matched to a gene: 3. CDR3: CSVERDRGQGYTF. CDR3 in DNA: TGCAGCGTTGAACGGGACAGGGGGCAGGGCTACACCTTC. Supplemented by reference TRBV29-1 and TRBJ1-2, the full variable domain reads SAVISQKPSRDICQRGTSLTIQCQVDSQVTMMFWYRQQPGQSLTLIATANQGSEATYESGFVIDKFPISRPNLTFSTLTVSNMSPEDSSIYLCSVERDRGQGYTFGSGTRLTVV.

This clonotype was found many times. The V and J genes are TRBV11-3 and TRBJ2-1, with 7 bases fitting TRBD1. The trim removed 4 bases at V and 6 bases at J, leaving 15 bases unmatched. Germline-derived CDR1 and CDR2 are SGHNT and YENEEA. The CDR3 consists of 17 residues. CDR3 bases: TGTGCCAGCAGCTCCCACCCGACAGGGATCCCTGGCAATGAGCAGTTCTTC. This sequence encodes CASSSHPTGIPGNEQFF.

This clonotype occurred many times. The V call is TRBV2, the J call TRBJ2-1; 11 nucleotides align to TRBD2. Unmatched junction bases numbered 9, after V lost 5 bases and J lost 3 bases. This CDR3 is 17 amino acids long. In germline, CDR1 is SNHLY, CDR2 FYNNEI. In nucleotides, the CDR3 is TGTGCCAGCAGTCCCGACGAAACTAGCGGGAGCTACAATGAGCAGTTCTTC. Protein product: CASSPDETSGSYNEQFF. Full variable domain (remainder filled in from reference TRBV2 and TRBJ2-1): EPEVTQTPSHQVTQMGQEVILRCVPISNHLYFYWYRQILGQKVEFLVSFYNNEISEKSEIFDDQFSVERPDGSNFTLKIRSTKLEDSAMYFCASSPDETSGSYNEQFFGPGTRLTVL.

This clonotype was seen ten or more times. The chain uses TRBV2 and TRBJ1-5; weak D call: TRBD1 (6 bases). The CDR3 has 14 residues. Trimming left V 1 base short and J 5 bases short, with 9 bases between. Germline CDR1 reads SNHLY; CDR2 reads FYNNEI. The CDR3 reads CASSEEAGDQPQHF. CDR3 sequence (DNA): TGTGCCAGCAGTGAAGAGGCAGGGGATCAGCCCCAGCATTTT.

This clonotype appeared a single time. This chain joins TRBV28 and TRBJ1-5; the D gene is possibly TRBD1 (6 bases). Trimming took 6 bases from V and 4 from J, leaving 19 bases between them. CDR1 is MDHEN, CDR2 SYDVKM, per germline. The CDR3 sequence is 16 residues long. CDR3: CASRGDGTLANQPQHF. DNA of the CDR3: TGTGCCAGCAGGGGAGACGGGACACTGGCTAATCAGCCCCAGCATTTT. Based on the CDR3 plus reference TRBV28 and TRBJ1-5, the full variable domain is DVKVTQSSRYLVKRTGEKVFLECVQDMDHENMFWYRQDPGLGLRLIYFSYDVKMKEKGDIPEGYSVSREKKERFSLILESASTNQTSMYLCASRGDGTLANQPQHFGDGTRLSIL.

This clonotype was seen at least ten times. V and J are TRBV20-1 and TRBJ2-7; perhaps TRBD2 as D (6 bases). This CDR3 is 14 amino acids long. Germline CDR1 reads DFQATT; CDR2 reads SNEGSKA (reference sequence). The germline V and J ends were trimmed by 3 bases and 4 bases, with 16 bases remaining between them. CDR3 bases: TGCAGTGCTAGGGACCGGGACTTACCATACGAGCAGTACTTC. Translation: CSARDRDLPYEQYF.